A selection of T cell receptor beta chains follows, all from one sample in a study of T cell responses to AZD1222 COVID-19 vaccine. Measured with immunoSEQ multiplex PCR; TCRdb has only the in-frame clones, and not every one. The sample consists of roughly 140,000 clones, 90% to 95% of them appearing once. The sequencing here drew on peripheral blood, taken 28 days after the second AZD1222 dose. Receptor source: an adult who received the AZD1222 COVID-19 vaccine. Each CDR3 is given with its conserved first and last residue. Each record gives: CDR3 DNA, CDR3 protein, D gene, V gene, J gene, CDR3 length. D genes are given only for firm matches.

TGCGCCAGCAGCCAAGCCGGGACAGGGATCTACGAGCAGTACTTC	CASSQAGTGIYEQYF	TRBD1	TRBV4-1	TRBJ2-7	15
TGCGCCAGCAGTTCCAGGACAGGAACAGATACGCAGTATTTT	CASSSRTGTDTQYF	TRBD1	TRBV5-1	TRBJ2-3	14
TGTGCCAGCTCACCACGTGTCGGGTCCAATGAAGGTTTTCGTGAGCAGTTCTTC	CASSPRVGSNEGFREQFF	NA	TRBV18	TRBJ2-1	18
TGTGCCAGCAGAGTAACCTGGGGCCCCTACAATGAGCAGTTCTTC	CASRVTWGPYNEQFF	NA	TRBV28	TRBJ2-1	15
TGCGCCAGCAGGGGGGATGGCTACACCTTC	CASRGDGYTF	NA	TRBV23-1	TRBJ1-2	10
TGTGCCAGCAGTGAGCGGGCCCCCCGGTATGGCTACACCTTC	CASSERAPRYGYTF	NA	TRBV2	TRBJ1-2	14
TGTGCCAGCAGTTTAGGGGCGTGGTTTCCCCAGCATTTT	CASSLGAWFPQHF	NA	TRBV12-3/TRBV12-4	TRBJ1-5	13
TGTGCCAGCAGTCGGGACAGTCCCTCACCCCTCCACTTT	CASSRDSPSPLHF	TRBD1	TRBV12-3/TRBV12-4	TRBJ1-6	13
TGTGCCAGCAGCTTGGTTCTCGGAGGGGAGACCCAGTACTTC	CASSLVLGGETQYF	NA	TRBV5-8	TRBJ2-5	14
TGCGCCAGCCTGCGGACAGTGAACACCGGGGAGCTGTTTTTT	CASLRTVNTGELFF	NA	TRBV5-1	TRBJ2-2	14
TGTGCCAGCAGCCTCCAGCGGGGGGCGTACAATGAGCAGTTCTTC	CASSLQRGAYNEQFF	TRBD2	TRBV6-5	TRBJ2-1	15
TGTGCCAGCAGCTTCACGACAGGGGTGACTGGAAACACCATATATTTT	CASSFTTGVTGNTIYF	TRBD1	TRBV11-2	TRBJ1-3	16
TGTGCCAGCAGCCAGGCCGGCGACAGGGGGCGGCGGGACACCGGGGAGCTGTTTTTT	CASSQAGDRGRRDTGELFF	NA	TRBV21-1	TRBJ2-2	19
TGTGCCATCAGTGAGTCTGACCCATACAATGAGCAGTTCTTC	CAISESDPYNEQFF	NA	TRBV10-3	TRBJ2-1	14
TGTGCCACCAGTGAATACCCAGGGGACGAGCAGTACTTC	CATSEYPGDEQYF	NA	TRBV24-1	TRBJ2-7	13
TGTGCCACCTCGGACAGCCCCCGCTACGAGCAGTACTTC	CATSDSPRYEQYF	NA	TRBV6-5	TRBJ2-7	13
TGTGCCAGCAGTTACTCTATCGGAACAGCCCAAGAGACCCAGTACTTC	CASSYSIGTAQETQYF	NA	TRBV6-5	TRBJ2-5	16
TGTGCCAGCAGTCCCGACCCGAGTGGGCCCCAGCATTTT	CASSPDPSGPQHF	NA	TRBV12-3/TRBV12-4	TRBJ1-5	13
TGTGCCACCTCCTTGACGGGCAGCACAGATACGCAGTATTTT	CATSLTGSTDTQYF	NA	TRBV6-5	TRBJ2-3	14
TGTGCCAGCAGCTATTGGGGCAACTATAATTCACCCCTCCACTTT	CASSYWGNYNSPLHF	NA	TRBV7-3	TRBJ1-6	15
TGTGCCAGCAGCCGATACAGGGGGTACACCGGGGAGCTGTTTTTT	CASSRYRGYTGELFF	TRBD1	TRBV6-6	TRBJ2-2	15
TGTGCCAGTAGTGCCGGGGGGACTGGAGAAAAACTGTTTTTT	CASSAGGTGEKLFF	NA	TRBV19	TRBJ1-4	14
TGTGCCAGTAGGATGGACAGGGAGGTCACTGAAGCTTTCTTT	CASRMDREVTEAFF	TRBD1	TRBV19	TRBJ1-1	14